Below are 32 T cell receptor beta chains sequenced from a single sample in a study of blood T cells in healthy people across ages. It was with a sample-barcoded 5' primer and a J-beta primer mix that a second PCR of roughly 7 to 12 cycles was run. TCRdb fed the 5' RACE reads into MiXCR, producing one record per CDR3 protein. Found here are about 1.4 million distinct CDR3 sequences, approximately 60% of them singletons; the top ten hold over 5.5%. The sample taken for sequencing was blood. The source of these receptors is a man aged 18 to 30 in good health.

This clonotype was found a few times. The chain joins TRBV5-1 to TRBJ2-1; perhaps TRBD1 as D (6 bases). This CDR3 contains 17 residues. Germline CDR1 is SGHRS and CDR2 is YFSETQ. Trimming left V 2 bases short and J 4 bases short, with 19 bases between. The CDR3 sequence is CASSFDYEQGRYNEQFF. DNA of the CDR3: TGCGCCAGCAGCTTCGATTACGAACAGGGAAGATACAATGAGCAGTTCTTC.

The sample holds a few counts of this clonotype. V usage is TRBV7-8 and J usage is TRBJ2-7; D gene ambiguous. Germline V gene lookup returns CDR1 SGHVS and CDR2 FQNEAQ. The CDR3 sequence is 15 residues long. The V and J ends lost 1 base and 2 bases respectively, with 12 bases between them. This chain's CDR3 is CASSLEPEDPYEQYF. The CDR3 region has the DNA TGTGCCAGCAGCTTAGAACCCGAAGACCCCTACGAGCAGTACTTC.

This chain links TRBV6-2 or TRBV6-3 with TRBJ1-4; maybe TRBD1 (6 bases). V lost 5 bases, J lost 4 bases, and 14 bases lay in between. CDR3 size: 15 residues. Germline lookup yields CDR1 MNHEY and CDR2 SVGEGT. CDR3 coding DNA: TGTGCCAGCAGTCCCCCCGGACAGCATAATGAAAAACTGTTTTTT. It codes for CASSPPGQHNEKLFF.

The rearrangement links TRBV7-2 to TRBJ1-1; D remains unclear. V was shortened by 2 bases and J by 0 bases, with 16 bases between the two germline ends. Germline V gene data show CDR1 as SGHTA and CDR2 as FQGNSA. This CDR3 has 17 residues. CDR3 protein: CASSLPRTEGLNTEAFF. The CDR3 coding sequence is TGTGCCAGCAGCTTACCCCGGACGGAAGGTCTGAACACTGAAGCTTTCTTT.

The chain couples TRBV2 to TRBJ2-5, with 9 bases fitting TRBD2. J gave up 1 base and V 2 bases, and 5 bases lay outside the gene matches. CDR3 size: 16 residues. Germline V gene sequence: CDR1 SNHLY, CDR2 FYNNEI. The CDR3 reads CASSELASGAQETQYF. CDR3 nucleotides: TGTGCCAGCAGTGAATTGGCTAGCGGGGCCCAAGAGACCCAGTACTTC.

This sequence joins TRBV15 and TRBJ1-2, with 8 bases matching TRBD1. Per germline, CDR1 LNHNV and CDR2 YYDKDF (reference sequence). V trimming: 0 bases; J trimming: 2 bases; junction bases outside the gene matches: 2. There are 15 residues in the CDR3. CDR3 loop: CATSRDQGANYGYTF. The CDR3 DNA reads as TGTGCCACCAGCAGAGATCAGGGGGCGAACTATGGCTACACCTTC.

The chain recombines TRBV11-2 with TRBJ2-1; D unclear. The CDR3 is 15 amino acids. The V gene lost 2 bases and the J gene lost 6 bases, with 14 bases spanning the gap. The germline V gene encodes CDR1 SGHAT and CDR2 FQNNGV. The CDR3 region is CASSLMGIYGNEQFF. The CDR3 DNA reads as TGTGCCAGCAGCTTAATGGGGATATACGGCAATGAGCAGTTCTTC.

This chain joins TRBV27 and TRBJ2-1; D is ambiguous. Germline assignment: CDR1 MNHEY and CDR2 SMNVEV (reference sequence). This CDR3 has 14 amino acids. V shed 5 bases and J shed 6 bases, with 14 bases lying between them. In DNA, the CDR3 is TGTGCCAGCAGTCCGCTAGGGTCCCCCAATGAGCAGTTCTTC. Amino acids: CASSPLGSPNEQFF.

The CDR3 reads CALLRAGVAGELFF. The CDR3 DNA follows: TGTGCCTTACTGAGAGCGGGAGTAGCCGGGGAGCTGTTTTTT. This chain uses TRBV30 with TRBJ2-2, with 8 bases matching TRBD2. The CDR3 spans 14 residues. CDR1 is GTSNPN and CDR2 is SVGIG in the germline V gene (reference sequence). Trimming took 7 bases from V and 6 from J; bases not matched to a gene: 10.

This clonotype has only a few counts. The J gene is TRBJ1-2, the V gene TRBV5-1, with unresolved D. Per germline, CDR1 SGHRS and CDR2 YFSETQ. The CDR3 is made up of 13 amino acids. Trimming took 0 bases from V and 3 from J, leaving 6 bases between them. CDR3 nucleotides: TGCGCCAGCAGCTTGGACAGCCACTATGGCTACACCTTC. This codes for CASSLDSHYGYTF.

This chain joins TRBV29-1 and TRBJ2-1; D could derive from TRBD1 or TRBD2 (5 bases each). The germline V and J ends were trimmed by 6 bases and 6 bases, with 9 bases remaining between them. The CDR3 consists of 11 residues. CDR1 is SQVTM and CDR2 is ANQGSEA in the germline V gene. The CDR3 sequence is CSVRDANEQFF. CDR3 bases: TGCAGCGTCCGGGACGCCAATGAGCAGTTCTTC.

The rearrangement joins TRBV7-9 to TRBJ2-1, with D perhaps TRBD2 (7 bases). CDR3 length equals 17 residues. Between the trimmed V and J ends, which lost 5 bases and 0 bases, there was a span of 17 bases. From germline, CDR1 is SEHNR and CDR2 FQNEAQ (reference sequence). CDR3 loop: CASSPGWAGASYNEQFF. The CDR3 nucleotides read TGTGCCAGCAGCCCGGGTTGGGCGGGGGCCTCCTACAATGAGCAGTTCTTC.

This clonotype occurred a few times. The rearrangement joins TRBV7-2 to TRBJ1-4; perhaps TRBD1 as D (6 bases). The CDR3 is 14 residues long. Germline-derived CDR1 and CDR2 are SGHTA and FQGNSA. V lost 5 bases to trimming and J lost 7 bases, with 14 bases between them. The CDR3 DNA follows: TGTGCCAGCAGCCCCACAGGGACCGGTGAAAAACTGTTTTTT. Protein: CASSPTGTGEKLFF. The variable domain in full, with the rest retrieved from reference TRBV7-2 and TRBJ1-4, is GAGVSQSPSNKVTEKGKDVELRCDPISGHTALYWYRQSLGQGLEFLIYFQGNSAPDKSGLPSDRFSAERTGGSVSTLTIQRTQQEDSAVYLCASSPTGTGEKLFFGSGTQLSVL.

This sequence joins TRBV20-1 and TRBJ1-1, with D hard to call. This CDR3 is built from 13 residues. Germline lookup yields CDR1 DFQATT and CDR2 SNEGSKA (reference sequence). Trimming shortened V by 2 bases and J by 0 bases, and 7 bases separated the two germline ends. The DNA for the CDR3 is TGCAGTGCTAGATCAAGTATGAACACTGAAGCTTTCTTT. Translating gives CSARSSMNTEAFF.

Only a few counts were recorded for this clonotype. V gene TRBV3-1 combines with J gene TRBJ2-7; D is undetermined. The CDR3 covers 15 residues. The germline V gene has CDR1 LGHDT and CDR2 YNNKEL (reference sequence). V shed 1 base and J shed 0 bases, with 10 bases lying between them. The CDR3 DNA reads TGTGCCAGCAGCCAAGCAAGGTTCCCCTCCTACGAGCAGTACTTC. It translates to CASSQARFPSYEQYF.

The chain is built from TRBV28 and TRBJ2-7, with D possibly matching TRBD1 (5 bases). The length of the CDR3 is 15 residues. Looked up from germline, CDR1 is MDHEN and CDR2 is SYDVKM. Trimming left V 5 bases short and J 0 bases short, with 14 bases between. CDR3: CASSMTAKSSYEQYF. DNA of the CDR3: TGTGCCAGCAGTATGACAGCTAAGAGCTCCTACGAGCAGTACTTC. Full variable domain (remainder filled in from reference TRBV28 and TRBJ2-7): DVKVTQSSRYLVKRTGEKVFLECVQDMDHENMFWYRQDPGLGLRLIYFSYDVKMKEKGDIPEGYSVSREKKERFSLILESASTNQTSMYLCASSMTAKSSYEQYFGPGTRLTVT.

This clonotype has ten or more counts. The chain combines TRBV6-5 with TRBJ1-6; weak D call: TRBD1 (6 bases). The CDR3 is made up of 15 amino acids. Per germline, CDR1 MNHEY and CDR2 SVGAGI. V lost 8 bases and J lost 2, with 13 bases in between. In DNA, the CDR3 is TGTGCCAGCGGCCTACAGGGTGCCTATAATTCACCCCTCCACTTT. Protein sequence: CASGLQGAYNSPLHF.

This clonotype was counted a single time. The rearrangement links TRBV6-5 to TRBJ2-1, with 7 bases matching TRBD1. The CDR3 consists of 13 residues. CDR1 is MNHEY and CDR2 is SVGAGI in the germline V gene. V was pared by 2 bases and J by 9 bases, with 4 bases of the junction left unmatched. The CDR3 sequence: CASSYQTGSEQFF. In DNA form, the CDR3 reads TGTGCCAGCAGTTACCAGACAGGGTCTGAGCAGTTCTTC.

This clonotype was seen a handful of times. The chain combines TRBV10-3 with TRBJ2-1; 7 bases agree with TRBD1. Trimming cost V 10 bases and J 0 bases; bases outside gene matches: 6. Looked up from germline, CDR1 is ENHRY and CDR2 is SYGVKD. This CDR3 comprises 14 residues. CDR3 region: CATVPGGSYNEQFF. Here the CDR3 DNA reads TGTGCCACCGTTCCAGGGGGCTCCTACAATGAGCAGTTCTTC.

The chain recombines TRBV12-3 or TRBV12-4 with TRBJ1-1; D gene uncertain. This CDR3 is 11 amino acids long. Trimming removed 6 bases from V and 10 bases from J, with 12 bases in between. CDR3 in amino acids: CASRIGPRAFF. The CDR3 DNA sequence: TGTGCCAGCAGGATCGGGCCTAGAGCTTTCTTT.

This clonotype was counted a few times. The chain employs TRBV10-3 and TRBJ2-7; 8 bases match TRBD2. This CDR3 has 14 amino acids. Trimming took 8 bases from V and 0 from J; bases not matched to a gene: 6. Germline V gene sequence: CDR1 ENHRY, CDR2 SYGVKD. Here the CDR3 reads CAIGGSGDSYEQYF. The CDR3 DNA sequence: TGTGCCATCGGTGGTAGCGGGGACTCCTACGAGCAGTACTTC.

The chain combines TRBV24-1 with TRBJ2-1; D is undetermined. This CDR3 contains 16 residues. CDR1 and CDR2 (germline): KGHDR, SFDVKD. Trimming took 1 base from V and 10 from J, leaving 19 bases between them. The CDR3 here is CATSDFPRIGSGEQFF. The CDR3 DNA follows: TGTGCCACCAGTGATTTCCCGAGGATAGGGTCTGGGGAGCAGTTCTTC.

The CDR3 nucleotides read TGTGCCAGCAGTTTGGGAGCGGAGGAGAATCAGCCCCAGCATTTT. Its translation: CASSLGAEENQPQHF. V is TRBV27 and J is TRBJ1-5; D uncertain. The germline V gene has CDR1 MNHEY and CDR2 SMNVEV (reference sequence). The CDR3 loop spans 15 amino acids. Trimming pared 3 bases from V and 4 bases from J, leaving 13 bases between.

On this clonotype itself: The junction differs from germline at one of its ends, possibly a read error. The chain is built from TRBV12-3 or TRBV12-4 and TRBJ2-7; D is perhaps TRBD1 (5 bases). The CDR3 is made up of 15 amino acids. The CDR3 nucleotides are TGTACCAGCATCTGGGGCGGCCACCGATACAATGAGCAGTACTTC. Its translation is CTSIWGGHRYNEQYF.

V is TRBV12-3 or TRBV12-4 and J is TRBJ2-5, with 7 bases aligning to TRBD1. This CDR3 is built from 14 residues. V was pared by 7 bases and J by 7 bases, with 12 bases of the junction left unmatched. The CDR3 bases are TGTGCCAGCACCCTGACAGGGAACTTAGGGACCCAGTACTTC. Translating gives CASTLTGNLGTQYF.

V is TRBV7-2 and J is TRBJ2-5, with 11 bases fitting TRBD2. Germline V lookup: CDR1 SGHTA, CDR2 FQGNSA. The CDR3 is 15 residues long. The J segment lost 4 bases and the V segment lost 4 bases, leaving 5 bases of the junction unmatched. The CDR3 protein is CASSWELAGAETQYF. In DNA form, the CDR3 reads TGTGCCAGCAGCTGGGAACTAGCGGGAGCAGAGACCCAGTACTTC. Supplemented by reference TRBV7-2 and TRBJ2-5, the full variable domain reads GAGVSQSPSNKVTEKGKDVELRCDPISGHTALYWYRQSLGQGLEFLIYFQGNSAPDKSGLPSDRFSAERTGGSVSTLTIQRTQQEDSAVYLCASSWELAGAETQYFGPGTRLLVL.

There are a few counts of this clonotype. In DNA, the CDR3 is TGCGCCAGCAGCTTGGTACAGGCAAACACCGGGGAGCTGTTTTTT. This sequence encodes CASSLVQANTGELFF. The chain has TRBV5-1 and TRBJ2-2; TRBD1 might be the D (5 bases). CDR1 and CDR2 from the germline V gene are SGHRS and YFSETQ. The V and J ends lost 0 bases and 2 bases respectively, with 8 bases between them. The CDR3 has 15 amino acids.

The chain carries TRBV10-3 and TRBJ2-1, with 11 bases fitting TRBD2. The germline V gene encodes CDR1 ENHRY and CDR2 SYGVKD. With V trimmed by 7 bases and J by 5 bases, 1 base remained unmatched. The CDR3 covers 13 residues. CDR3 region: CAIKLAGDNEQFF. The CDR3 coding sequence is TGTGCCATCAAACTAGCGGGAGACAATGAGCAGTTCTTC.

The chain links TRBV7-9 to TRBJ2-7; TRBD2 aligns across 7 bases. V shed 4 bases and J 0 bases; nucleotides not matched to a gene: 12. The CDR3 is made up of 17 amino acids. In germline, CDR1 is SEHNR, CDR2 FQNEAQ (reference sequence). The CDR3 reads CASSSSKSGISSYEQYF. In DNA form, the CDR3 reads TGTGCCAGCAGCTCCTCTAAAAGCGGGATCAGCTCCTACGAGCAGTACTTC.

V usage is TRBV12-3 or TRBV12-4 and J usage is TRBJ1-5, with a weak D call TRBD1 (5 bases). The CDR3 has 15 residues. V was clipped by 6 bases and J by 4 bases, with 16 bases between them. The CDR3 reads CASSFSGGINQPQHF. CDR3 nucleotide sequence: TGTGCCAGCAGCTTTAGTGGGGGGATTAATCAGCCCCAGCATTTT.

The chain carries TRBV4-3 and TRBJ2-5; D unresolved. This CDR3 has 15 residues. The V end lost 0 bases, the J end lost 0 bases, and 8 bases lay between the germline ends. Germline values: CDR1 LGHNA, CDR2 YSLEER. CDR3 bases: TGCGCCAGCAGCCAAGATGGTGGGAACCAAGAGACCCAGTACTTC. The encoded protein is CASSQDGGNQETQYF.

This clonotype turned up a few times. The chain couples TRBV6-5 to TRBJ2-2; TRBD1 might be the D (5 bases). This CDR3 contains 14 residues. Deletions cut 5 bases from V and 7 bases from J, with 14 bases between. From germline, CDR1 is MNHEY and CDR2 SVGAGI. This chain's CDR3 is CASSDSPRDGELFF. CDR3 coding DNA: TGTGCCAGCAGTGATTCGCCCAGGGACGGGGAGCTGTTTTTT.